This TCR beta chain was identified during a study of blood T cell repertoires in COVID-19. The overall study: Samples taken during acute and convalescent COVID-19 were collected in the United States, Italy and Spain. T cells, B-cell-depleted T cells, or PBMCs supplied cDNA or gDNA.

The ends were cut back, 6 bases at V and 0 bases at J, with 12 bases in the middle. This CDR3 has 14 residues. Germline values: CDR1 ENHRY, CDR2 SYGVKD. Sequencing used immunoSEQ multiplex PCR; TCRdb keeps in-frame clones, though not all of them. The top ten hold over 11% of the sample, which has roughly 50,000 clones, about 88% seen once. This TCR came from a woman in her sixties or seventies with active COVID-19. Material for sequencing was peripheral blood. The chain uses TRBV10-3 and TRBJ2-7; a possible D gene is TRBD1 (6 bases). This chain's CDR3 is CAISRQVSSYEQYF. The CDR3 DNA follows: TGTGCCATCAGCCGACAGGTGAGCTCCTACGAGCAGTACTTC.